One sample yielded the 23 T cell receptor beta chains listed below, sequenced in a study of T cell responses to AZD1222 COVID-19 vaccine. This table comes from immunoSEQ multiplex PCR, and its TCRdb copy is limited to in-frame clones, with some not included. The data contain some 180,000 clones, roughly nine tenths of them singletons. The specimen was peripheral blood, collected 28 days after the second AZD1222 dose. These receptor sequences come from an adult who received the AZD1222 COVID-19 vaccine.

The chain uses TRBV27 and TRBJ2-7; the D gene is possibly TRBD2 (7 bases). With 6 bases removed from V and 6 bases from J, the gap between germline ends came to 15 bases. The germline CDR1 and CDR2 sequences are MNHEY and SMNVEV (reference sequence). CDR3 size: 13 residues. The CDR3 sequence: CASSIGGAVEQYF. In DNA, the CDR3 is TGTGCCAGCAGCATAGGGGGGGCCGTCGAGCAGTACTTC.

There are a few counts of this clone. The V and J genes are TRBV12-3 or TRBV12-4 and TRBJ2-1; D may correspond to TRBD1 or TRBD2 (5 bases each). V was cut by 3 bases and J by 8 bases, with 11 bases left in between. The CDR3 covers 13 residues. The CDR3 region is CASSFLAGYEQFF. CDR3 DNA sequence: TGTGCCAGCAGTTTCCTAGCAGGGTATGAGCAGTTCTTC.

This rearrangement joins TRBV19 to TRBJ2-7, with 10 bases identical to TRBD1. The germline gives CDR1 LNHDA, CDR2 SQIVND (reference sequence). V was clipped by 3 bases and J by 2 bases; unmatched bases: 4. CDR3 size: 15 residues. CDR3 nucleotide sequence: TGTGCCAGTAGTATTGGACAGGGGGGACCCTACGAGCAGTACTTC. As protein: CASSIGQGGPYEQYF.

V gene TRBV6-2 or TRBV6-3 combines with J gene TRBJ2-1, with TRBD1 matching over 11 bases. Trimming at V came to 5 bases and at J to 7 bases, leaving 10 bases not matched to a gene. Germline CDR1 and CDR2: MNHEY and SVGEGT. The CDR3 length is 16 residues. CDR3 nucleotide sequence: TGTGCCAGCAGTACAAGGACAGGGGGCAGAGTAAATGAGCAGTTCTTC. It is translated as CASSTRTGGRVNEQFF.

This clone was observed once. In nucleotides, the CDR3 is TGTGCCAGCAGCGCCACCGGGACAGGGATGGGAAAACTGTTTTTT. Protein product: CASSATGTGMGKLFF. This chain connects TRBV7-8 to TRBJ1-4; TRBD1 aligns across 9 bases. V dropped 5 bases and J dropped 10; count of bases not matched to a gene: 11. Germline CDR1 is SGHVS and CDR2 is FQNEAQ. The CDR3 is made up of 15 amino acids.

The genes are TRBV19 and TRBJ1-5, with 8 bases aligning to TRBD1. This CDR3 spans 15 amino acids. Trimming at V came to 5 bases and at J to 1 base, leaving 4 bases not matched to a gene. Germline V gene lookup returns CDR1 LNHDA and CDR2 SQIVND (reference sequence). The CDR3 region is CASSSRTGSNQPQHF. The CDR3 coding sequence is TGTGCCAGTAGTTCACGGACAGGGAGCAATCAGCCCCAGCATTTT.

This chain uses TRBV18 with TRBJ2-7; tentative D call: TRBD2 (5 bases). Germline assignment: CDR1 KGHSH and CDR2 LQKENI. V was cut by 3 bases and J by 10 bases, with 16 bases left in between. The CDR3 sequence is 13 residues long. CDR3 in DNA: TGTGCCAGCTCACCGCTCGCGGAGGCCGACCAGTACTTC. Translation gives CASSPLAEADQYF.

The CDR3 DNA reads TGTGCCAGTAGTATAGGTGGCAGGAAGAATGAAAAACTGTTTTTT. It translates to CASSIGGRKNEKLFF. This sequence joins TRBV19 and TRBJ1-4; D uncertain. The germline V gene has CDR1 LNHDA and CDR2 SQIVND (reference sequence). The CDR3 totals 15 residues. V was trimmed by 1 base and J by 5 bases, leaving 11 bases between them.

The chain combines TRBV30 with TRBJ1-1; TRBD1 agrees at 7 bases. V gave up 4 bases and J gave up 7 bases; unmatched junction bases: 6. The CDR3 extends over 12 amino acids. Germline values: CDR1 GTSNPN, CDR2 SVGIG (reference sequence). For the CDR3, the DNA is TGTGCCTGGATCTTTTGGACAGGTGAAGCTTTCTTT. This encodes CAWIFWTGEAFF.

The gene calls are TRBV20-1 and TRBJ1-1; D may be TRBD1 (6 bases). Trimming took 6 bases from V and 11 from J, leaving 13 bases between them. Germline CDR1 DFQATT, CDR2 SNEGSKA (reference sequence). The CDR3 contains 10 residues. CDR3 loop: CSAIRGVAFF. CDR3 DNA: TGCAGTGCAATCAGGGGCGTCGCTTTCTTT.

The chain links TRBV30 to TRBJ1-1, with TRBD1 as a possible D gene (5 bases). Germline lookup yields CDR1 GTSNPN and CDR2 SVGIG (reference sequence). The CDR3 is 13 amino acids. V dropped 2 bases and J dropped 0 bases, with 7 bases sitting between them. CDR3 in amino acids: CAWSRGLNTEAFF. The CDR3 DNA sequence: TGTGCCTGGAGTAGGGGCCTGAACACTGAAGCTTTCTTT. The complete variable domain, with remaining parts taken from reference TRBV30 and TRBJ1-1, reads SQTIHQWPATLVQPVGSPLSLECTVEGTSNPNLYWYRQAAGRGLQLLFYSVGIGQISSEVPQNLSASRPQDRQFILSSKKLLLSDSGFYLCAWSRGLNTEAFFGQGTRLTVV.

The rearrangement links TRBV6-5 to TRBJ2-1; a possible D gene is TRBD2 (5 bases). This CDR3 region has 15 residues. V shed 5 bases and J shed 0 bases, with 11 bases lying between them. The germline V gene has CDR1 MNHEY and CDR2 SVGAGI. CDR3 in amino acids: CASSRTGSSYNEQFF. As DNA, the CDR3 is TGTGCCAGCAGTCGGACGGGGAGCTCCTACAATGAGCAGTTCTTC.

The chain is built from TRBV4-1 and TRBJ1-1, with D perhaps matching TRBD1 (5 bases). V lost 0 bases and J lost 0, with 17 bases in between. The germline V gene has CDR1 MGHRA and CDR2 YSYEKL. This CDR3 contains 18 residues. CDR3 nucleotides: TGCGCCAGCAGCCAAGATTGGGGCAGCAGCTTTATGAACACTGAAGCTTTCTTT. Translating gives CASSQDWGSSFMNTEAFF.

The chain links TRBV3-1 (or the pseudogene TRBV3-2) to TRBJ2-4, with a tentative D call TRBD1 (6 bases). Germline values: CDR1 LGHDT, CDR2 YNNKEL (reference sequence). Trimming took 4 bases from V and 1 from J, leaving 14 bases between them. This CDR3 contains 16 residues. The CDR3 region has the DNA TGTGCCAGCAGCCCCTACAGGGCGGAGGCCAAAAACATTCAGTACTTC. Its translation: CASSPYRAEAKNIQYF.

This chain joins TRBV4-2 and TRBJ1-4; 8 nucleotides agree with TRBD1. Per the germline V gene, CDR1 is LGHNA and CDR2 is YNFKEQ. The CDR3 has 17 amino acids. V lost 0 bases and J lost 7; bases outside the gene matches: 10. CDR3 DNA sequence: TGTGCCAGCAGCCAAGATAGCGGGGCAGGGGGCGGTGAAAAACTGTTTTTT. Its protein is CASSQDSGAGGGEKLFF.

This CDR3 reads CASSNSRGAKNIQYF. For the CDR3, the DNA is TGTGCCAGCAGTAATAGCAGGGGAGCCAAAAACATTCAGTACTTC. The chain joins TRBV2 to TRBJ2-4, with D possibly being TRBD1 (6 bases). CDR3 size: 15 residues. Germline loops: CDR1 SNHLY, CDR2 FYNNEI. Trimming pared 5 bases from V and 0 bases from J, leaving 11 bases between.

In this sample, this clone turned up once. This chain connects TRBV5-1 to TRBJ2-1, with TRBD2 matching over 7 bases. The CDR3 consists of 15 residues. CDR1 is SGHRS and CDR2 is YFSETQ in the germline V gene. The J segment lost 3 bases and the V segment lost 1 base, leaving 4 bases of the junction unmatched. The CDR3 loop is CASSLLGGDYNEQFF. DNA of the CDR3: TGCGCCAGCAGCTTGCTGGGAGGGGACTACAATGAGCAGTTCTTC.

This chain uses TRBV20-1 with TRBJ1-4; D possibly corresponds to TRBD1 (6 bases). Deletions cut 3 bases from V and 7 bases from J, with 15 bases between. The germline V gene has CDR1 DFQATT and CDR2 SNEGSKA (reference sequence). The CDR3 has 14 residues. The CDR3 DNA reads TGCAGTGCTAGTGATGGGGGGCTTGGTGAAAAACTGTTTTTT. Residues: CSASDGGLGEKLFF.

The chain joins TRBV30 to TRBJ1-5; D is undetermined. The germline V and J ends were trimmed by 5 bases and 0 bases, with 5 bases remaining between them. The CDR3 is 12 residues long. Germline V gene data show CDR1 as GTSNPN and CDR2 as SVGIG (reference sequence). The CDR3 DNA reads as TGTGCCTGGGGATATAGCAATCAGCCCCAGCATTTT. Protein sequence: CAWGYSNQPQHF.

The chain links TRBV6-4 to TRBJ2-3, with D perhaps assigned TRBD1 or TRBD2 (8 bases each). The CDR3 consists of 17 residues. Germline V gene lookup returns CDR1 MRHNA and CDR2 SNTAGT. With 3 bases removed from V and 0 bases from J, the gap between germline ends came to 16 bases. CDR3 nucleotide sequence: TGTGCCAGCAGTGATGGACAGGGACTAGATAGCACAGATACGCAGTATTTT. Its translation: CASSDGQGLDSTDTQYF.

The chain combines TRBV6-5 with TRBJ1-2; D remains unclear. The V gene lost 5 bases and the J gene lost 2 bases, with 15 bases spanning the gap. CDR1 is MNHEY, CDR2 SVGAGI, per germline. This CDR3 region has 15 residues. DNA for the CDR3: TGTGCCAGCAGTCCCGGCTTTCAGACAAACTATGGCTACACCTTC. Amino acid sequence: CASSPGFQTNYGYTF.

The rearrangement links TRBV14 to TRBJ1-6; weak D call: TRBD1 (5 bases). Germline-derived CDR1 and CDR2 are SGHDN and FVKESK. The CDR3 has 14 amino acids. V lost 1 base and J lost 9, with 10 bases in between. The CDR3 DNA is TGTGCCAGCAGCCAAGCTCAGGGAAGTTCACCCCTCCACTTT. It yields the protein CASSQAQGSSPLHF.

The chain links TRBV19 to TRBJ1-5; D is possibly TRBD1 (6 bases). The V gene's germline CDR1 is LNHDA and CDR2 SQIVND (reference sequence). The CDR3 covers 14 residues. V lost 3 bases and J lost 6, with 12 bases in between. The CDR3 DNA is TGTGCCAGTAGTATTAATACAGGGAGTCAGCCCCAGCATTTT. It yields the protein CASSINTGSQPQHF.